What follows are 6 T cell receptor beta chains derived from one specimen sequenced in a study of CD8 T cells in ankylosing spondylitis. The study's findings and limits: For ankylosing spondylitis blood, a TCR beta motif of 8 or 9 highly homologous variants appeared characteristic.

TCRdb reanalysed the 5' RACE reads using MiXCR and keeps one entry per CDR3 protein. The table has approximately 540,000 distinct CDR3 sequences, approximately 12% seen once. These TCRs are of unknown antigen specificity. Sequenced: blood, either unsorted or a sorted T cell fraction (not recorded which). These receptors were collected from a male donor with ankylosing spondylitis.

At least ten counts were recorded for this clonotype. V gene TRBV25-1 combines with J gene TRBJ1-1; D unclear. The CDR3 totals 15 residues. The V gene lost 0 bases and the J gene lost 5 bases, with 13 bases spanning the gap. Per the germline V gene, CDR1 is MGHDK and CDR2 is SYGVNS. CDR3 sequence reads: CASSEYVGGKTEAFF. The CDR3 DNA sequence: TGTGCCAGCAGTGAATATGTGGGAGGGAAGACTGAAGCTTTCTTT.

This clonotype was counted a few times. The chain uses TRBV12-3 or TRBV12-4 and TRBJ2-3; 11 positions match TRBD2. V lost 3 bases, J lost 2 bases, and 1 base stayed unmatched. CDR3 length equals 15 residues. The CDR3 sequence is CASSLTSGVTDTQYF. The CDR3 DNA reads TGTGCCAGCAGTTTGACTAGCGGGGTCACAGATACGCAGTATTTT.

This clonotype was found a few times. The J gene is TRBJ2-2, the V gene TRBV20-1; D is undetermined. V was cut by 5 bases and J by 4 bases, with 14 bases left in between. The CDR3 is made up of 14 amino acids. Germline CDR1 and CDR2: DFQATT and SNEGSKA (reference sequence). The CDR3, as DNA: TGCAGTGCTGAGAAGGACCCGGGCACCGGGGAGCTGTTTTTT. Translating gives CSAEKDPGTGELFF.

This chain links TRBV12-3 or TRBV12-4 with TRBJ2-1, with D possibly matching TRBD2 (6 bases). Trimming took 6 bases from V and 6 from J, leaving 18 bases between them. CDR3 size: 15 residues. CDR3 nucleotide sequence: TGTGCCAGCAGGGGAGTAAGGTCGGAGGGCAATGAGCAGTTCTTC. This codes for CASRGVRSEGNEQFF.

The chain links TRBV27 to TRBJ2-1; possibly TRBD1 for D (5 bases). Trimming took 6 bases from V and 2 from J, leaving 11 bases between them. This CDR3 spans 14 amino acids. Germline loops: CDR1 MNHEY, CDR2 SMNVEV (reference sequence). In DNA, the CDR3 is TGTGCCAGCAGAGTGACAGCAGCCTACAATGAGCAGTTCTTC. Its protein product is CASRVTAAYNEQFF.

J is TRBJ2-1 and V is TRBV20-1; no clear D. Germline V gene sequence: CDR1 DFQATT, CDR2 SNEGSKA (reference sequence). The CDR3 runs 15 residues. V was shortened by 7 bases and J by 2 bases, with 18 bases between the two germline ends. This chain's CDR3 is CSVPRRAFAYNEQFF. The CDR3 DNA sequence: TGCAGTGTCCCGCGCCGAGCGTTCGCCTACAATGAGCAGTTCTTC.